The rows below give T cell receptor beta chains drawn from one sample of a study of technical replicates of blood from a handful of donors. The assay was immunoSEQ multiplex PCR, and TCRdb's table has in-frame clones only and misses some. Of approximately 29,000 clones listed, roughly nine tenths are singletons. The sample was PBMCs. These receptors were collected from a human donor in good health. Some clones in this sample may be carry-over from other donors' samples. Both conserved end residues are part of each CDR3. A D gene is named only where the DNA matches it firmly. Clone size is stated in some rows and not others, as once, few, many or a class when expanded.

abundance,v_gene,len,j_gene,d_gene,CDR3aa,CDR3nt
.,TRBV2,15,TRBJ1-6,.,CASSPDGGGNSPLHF,TGTGCCAGCAGCCCGGACGGGGGGGGAAATTCACCCCTCCACTTT
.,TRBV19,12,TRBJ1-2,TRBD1,CASIGTAGGPTF,TGTGCCAGTATAGGGACAGCCGGCGGTCCCACCTTC
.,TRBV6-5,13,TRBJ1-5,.,CASSYRGGQPQHF,TGTGCCAGCAGTTACAGGGGAGGTCAGCCCCAGCATTTT
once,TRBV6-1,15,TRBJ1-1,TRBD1,CASSEGGTGITEAFF,TGTGCCAGCAGTGAAGGGGGGACAGGGATCACTGAAGCTTTCTTT
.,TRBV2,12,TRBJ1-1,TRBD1,CASFQGATEAFF,TGTGCCAGTTTCCAGGGGGCCACTGAAGCTTTCTTT
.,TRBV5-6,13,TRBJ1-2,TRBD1,CASSPDRKYGYTF,TGTGCCAGCAGCCCGGACAGGAAATATGGCTACACCTTC
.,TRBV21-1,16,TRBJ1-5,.,CASRPGLLSDNQPQHF,TGTGCCAGCAGACCGGGACTTCTAAGCGACAATCAGCCCCAGCATTTT
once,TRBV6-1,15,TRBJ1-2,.,CASSESWAPNYGYTF,TGTGCCAGCAGTGAAAGCTGGGCGCCTAACTATGGCTACACCTTC
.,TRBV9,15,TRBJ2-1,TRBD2,CASSVAPGGYNEQFF,TGTGCCAGCAGCGTAGCCCCGGGAGGGTACAATGAGCAGTTCTTC
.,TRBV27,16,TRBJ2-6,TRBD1,CASSATGGAGANVLTF,TGTGCCAGCAGTGCCACAGGGGGCGCGGGGGCCAACGTCCTGACTTTC
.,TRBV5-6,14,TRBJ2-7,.,CASSLLELSYEQYF,TGTGCCAGCAGCTTACTAGAATTGTCCTACGAGCAGTACTTC
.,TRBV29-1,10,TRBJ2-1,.,CSVAGTRRFF,TGCAGCGTTGCCGGGACAAGAAGGTTCTTC
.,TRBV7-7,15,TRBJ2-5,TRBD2,CASSLGGTTQETQYF,TGTGCCAGCAGCTTAGGTGGGACTACCCAAGAGACCCAGTACTTC
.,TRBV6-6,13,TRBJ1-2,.,CASHREGSYGYTF,TGTGCCAGCCACAGGGAGGGGAGCTATGGCTACACCTTC
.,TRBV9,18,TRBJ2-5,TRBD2,CASSVDSGRALLQETQYF,TGTGCCAGCAGCGTGGATAGCGGGAGGGCCTTACTCCAAGAGACCCAGTACTTC
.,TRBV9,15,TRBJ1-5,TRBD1,CASSAGQGLGQPQHF,TGTGCCAGCAGCGCCGGACAGGGGCTCGGTCAGCCCCAGCATTTT
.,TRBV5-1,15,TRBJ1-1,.,CASSLEMGGRTEAFF,TGCGCCAGCAGCTTGGAGATGGGAGGTCGGACTGAAGCTTTCTTT